This T cell receptor (beta chain) was obtained from a study of cytomegalovirus exposure and HLA in healthy donors. The germline V gene has CDR1 SGHNT and CDR2 YYREEE (reference sequence). The CDR3 is made up of 16 amino acids. The germline V and J ends were trimmed by 0 bases and 3 bases, with 10 bases remaining between them. Generated by immunoSEQ multiplex PCR, the TCRdb table keeps only in-frame clones and is missing some. The table lists 100,000 to 150,000 clones, more than 95% of them singletons. The receptor's source is a man aged 18 to 29 in good health and CMV-seronegative. V gene TRBV5-4 combines with J gene TRBJ2-6, with a weak D call TRBD1 (6 bases). Material: PBMCs. The CDR3 DNA sequence: TGTGCCAGCAGCTTGGACAGGGTTGGTGGGGCCAACGTCCTGACTTTC. Its protein is CASSLDRVGGANVLTF.